The TCR beta chain under discussion was sequenced for a study of human CD8 memory T cell subsets. Libraries for TCR beta were constructed using UMI-labeled 5' RACE. From its re-call of the 5' RACE reads, TCRdb lists each CDR3 protein once, without DNA. The sample shows approximately 4,500 distinct CDR3 sequences, and approximately 20% sits with its ten largest clones. This clonotype is labeled medium-sized (0.01 to 0.1%) based on frequency. Germline V gives CDR1 DFQATT, CDR2 SNEGSKA (reference sequence). This CDR3 region has 12 residues. The sequenced sample was CD8+ T cells from PBMCs. This clonotype was obtained from a human donor in good health. The chain recombines TRBV20-1 with TRBJ1-6. CDR3 residues: CSARDGHSPLHF.